The rows below give T cell receptor beta chains drawn from one sample of a study of blood T cell repertoires in COVID-19. Method: immunoSEQ multiplex PCR; TCRdb's copy keeps in-frame clones and lacks some. The table includes 190,000 or so clones, 94% detected once. The sequencing input was peripheral blood. The receptors come from a man aged 30 to 39 with COVID-19, enrolled during active disease. The CDR3 runs from the conserved cysteine through the conserved F or W. Fields, in order: D gene, clone size, J gene, V gene, CDR3 DNA, CDR3 protein. A D gene is named only where the DNA matches it firmly. The size field is filled for only some rows; it gives once, few, many or a size class.

>TRBD1|NA|TRBJ1-2|TRBV16
TGTGCCAGCAGCAAATCAGACCGGGACAGGGGAATAGACTATGGCTACACCTTC
CASSKSDRDRGIDYGYTF
>TRBD1|NA|TRBJ2-5|TRBV27
TGTGCCAGCAGTTTAATCGGCGTCAGGGGGGAGACCCAGTACTTC
CASSLIGVRGETQYF
>NA|NA|TRBJ1-6|TRBV4-1
TGCGCCAGCAGCCAAGCGGGGGAACCACCCCTCCACTTT
CASSQAGEPPLHF
>NA|NA|TRBJ2-1|TRBV9
TGTGCCAGCAGCGAACGTAGCACCTCCTACAATGAGCAGTTCTTC
CASSERSTSYNEQFF
>TRBD1|NA|TRBJ1-2|TRBV19
TGTGCCAGTAGTATGGGACAGATCTATGGCTACACCTTC
CASSMGQIYGYTF
>NA|NA|TRBJ1-2|TRBV30
TGTGCCTGGAGTGTACGGGATCTTTTTTGGGGGCCCTATGGCTACACCTTC
CAWSVRDLFWGPYGYTF
>TRBD1|NA|TRBJ1-5|TRBV7-3
TGTGCCAGCAGCTTAACGGGGACAGGGGATCAGCCCCAGCATTTT
CASSLTGTGDQPQHF
>NA|NA|TRBJ1-1|TRBV5-6
TGTGCCAGCAGCTGGTACAGAAACACTGAAGCTTTCTTT
CASSWYRNTEAFF
>NA|NA|TRBJ1-3|TRBV2
TGTGCCAGCAGTGAAGTGAGCTCTGGAAACACCATATATTTT
CASSEVSSGNTIYF
>NA|NA|TRBJ1-5|TRBV11-2
TGTGCCAGCAGCTCCGAGGCGGGGATCCATCAGCCCCAGCATTTT
CASSSEAGIHQPQHF
>NA|NA|TRBJ1-3|TRBV18
TGTGCCAGTGACAGCAACTCTGGAAACACCATATATTTT
CASDSNSGNTIYF
>TRBD1|NA|TRBJ2-7|TRBV27
TGTGCCAGCAGTTACCGGTCGGACAGGAGCTCCTACGAGCAGTACTTC
CASSYRSDRSSYEQYF
>NA|once|TRBJ1-5|TRBV4-1
TGCGCCAGCAGCCAAGATGGAGGGTCAGGGTTCTGGAGCAATCAGCCCCAGCATTTT
CASSQDGGSGFWSNQPQHF
>NA|once|TRBJ2-3|TRBV5-1
TGCGCCAGCAGCTTTGGAGACAGCACAGATACGCAGTATTTT
CASSFGDSTDTQYF
>NA|NA|TRBJ2-7|TRBV18
TGTGCCAGCTCCCGCACCCCTGACAGATCCTACGAGCAGTACTTC
CASSRTPDRSYEQYF
>TRBD1|once|TRBJ1-3|TRBV11-2
TGTGCCAGCAGCTTGGGACAGAGCTCTGGAAACACCATATATTTT
CASSLGQSSGNTIYF
>TRBD1|once|TRBJ1-1|TRBV9
TGTGCCAGCAGCGTCACCACAGGGGAGGTCAACACTGAAGCTTTCTTT
CASSVTTGEVNTEAFF
>NA|NA|TRBJ2-7|TRBV2
TGTGCCAGCAGTCGGACACAGCCTACGGACGAGCAGTACTTC
CASSRTQPTDEQYF
>TRBD1|NA|TRBJ2-5|TRBV5-4
TGTGCCAGCAGCCCGGTTACAGGGGGGCGTCAAGAGACCCAGTACTTC
CASSPVTGGRQETQYF
>TRBD2|NA|TRBJ2-1|TRBV14
TGTGCCAGCAGCCACCCCCCCCGGACTAGCGGGGACAATGAGCAGTTCTTC
CASSHPPRTSGDNEQFF
>TRBD2|few|TRBJ2-3|TRBV10-1
TGCGCCAGCAGTGAGTTTGGTAGCGGGGGGATCTATACGCAGTATTTT
CASSEFGSGGIYTQYF
>NA|NA|TRBJ1-3|TRBV11-2
TGTGCCAGCAGCTCGCAGGGAAGCACCATATATTTT
CASSSQGSTIYF
>NA|NA|TRBJ1-3|TRBV9
TGTGCCAGCAGCGTAGAATGGCCGAACTCTGGAAACACCATATATTTT
CASSVEWPNSGNTIYF
>TRBD1|NA|TRBJ1-2|TRBV3-1/TRBV3-2
TGTGCCAGCAGACAGGGGGCCGGCTATGGCTACACCTTC
CASRQGAGYGYTF
>NA|NA|TRBJ2-1|TRBV7-3
TGTGCCAGCAGCACGTCCAGGGACAATGAGCAGTTCTTC
CASSTSRDNEQFF
>TRBD1|once|TRBJ1-6|TRBV28
TGTGCCAGCAGAGGACAGGGCTTACCACCCCTCCACTTT
CASRGQGLPPLHF
>TRBD2|once|TRBJ2-2|TRBV19
TGTGCCAGTAGTCCCCGGCCTTTAGCGGGGGGCTTCAACACCGGGGAGCTGTTTTTT
CASSPRPLAGGFNTGELFF
>TRBD2|NA|TRBJ2-5|TRBV4-2
TGTGCCAGCAGCCAGGGGACTAGCGGGGTTTCACAAGAGACCCAGTACTTC
CASSQGTSGVSQETQYF
>NA|NA|TRBJ1-2|TRBV12-3/TRBV12-4
TGTGCCAGCAGTTTTCTAAACTATGGCTACACCTTC
CASSFLNYGYTF
>NA|NA|TRBJ2-5|TRBV5-4
TGTGCCAGCAGCCTGGACAGTGTAGAGACCCAGTACTTC
CASSLDSVETQYF
>NA|NA|TRBJ1-3|TRBV6-1
TGTGCCAGCAGTGTCCGACAGGAGACCTCTGGAAACACCATATATTTT
CASSVRQETSGNTIYF
>TRBD1|NA|TRBJ1-2|TRBV6-5
TGTGCCAGCAGTTACTCTCAGGGGGCCCTCAGTGGCTACACCTTC
CASSYSQGALSGYTF
>TRBD2|NA|TRBJ2-1|TRBV9
TGTGCCAGCAGCGTAGAGGGACTAGCTCTCAATGAGCAGTTCTTC
CASSVEGLALNEQFF
>NA|NA|TRBJ1-5|TRBV28
TGTGCCAGCAGTTTTGGGGGGGGTGCTCAGCCCCAGCATTTT
CASSFGGGAQPQHF
>NA|few|TRBJ1-6|TRBV4-1
TGCGCCAGCAGCCTCGAGCTTTCACCCCTCCACTTT
CASSLELSPLHF
>NA|NA|TRBJ1-3|TRBV11-2
TGTGCCAGCAGCTCGGGGGGGTCTGGAAACACCATATATTTT
CASSSGGSGNTIYF
>NA|NA|TRBJ1-5|TRBV19
TGTGCCAGTTCCGGGACACCAAGCAGCAATCAGCCCCAGCATTTT
CASSGTPSSNQPQHF
>NA|NA|TRBJ1-5|TRBV6-1
TGTGCCAGCAGTGAGGGAGGCCAGCCCCAGCATTTT
CASSEGGQPQHF
>NA|NA|TRBJ1-5|TRBV12-2
TGTGCAAGTCGCTCCTATTTGTGGGCAGACGAGCATATAGAGCCGAATCAGCCCCAGCATTTT
CASRSYLWADEHIEPNQPQHF
>TRBD2|NA|TRBJ2-7|TRBV5-5
TGTGCCAGCAGCTTGTTGGCTAGCGGGGTTAAAGAGCAGTACTTC
CASSLLASGVKEQYF
>NA|NA|TRBJ2-2|TRBV4-2
TGTGCCAGCAGCCAAGAGTCACTTCCGAACACCGGGGAGCTGTTTTTT
CASSQESLPNTGELFF
>NA|NA|TRBJ1-2|TRBV25-1
TGTGCCAGCAGTGAACTGGTTCAGGGCTACACCTTC
CASSELVQGYTF
>NA|NA|TRBJ1-6|TRBV19
TGTGCCAGTAGTATAAGGGGTAATAATTCACCCCTCCACTTT
CASSIRGNNSPLHF
>NA|NA|TRBJ1-2|TRBV6-2/TRBV6-3
TGTGCCAGCAGTTACGAGGGGGGGGGCTATGGCTACACCTTC
CASSYEGGGYGYTF
>NA|NA|TRBJ1-1|TRBV10-2
TGCGCCAGCAGTGCTCAGGGAGGCACTGAAGCTTTCTTT
CASSAQGGTEAFF
>TRBD1|NA|TRBJ1-1|TRBV18
TGTGCCAGCTCACCACGACAGGGAGAAGTCACTGAAGCTTTCTTT
CASSPRQGEVTEAFF
>TRBD1|NA|TRBJ2-7|TRBV11-1
TGTGCCAGCAGCCCAGGACAGGGGTTGAGCGAGCAGTACTTC
CASSPGQGLSEQYF
>NA|NA|TRBJ1-3|TRBV15
TGTGCCACCAGCAGAGGGACTCGGGGAAACACCATATATTTT
CATSRGTRGNTIYF
>TRBD1|NA|TRBJ2-4|TRBV12-3/TRBV12-4
TGTGCCAGCAGGGGACAGGGGGGATACATTCAGTACTTC
CASRGQGGYIQYF
>TRBD2|NA|TRBJ2-5|TRBV5-1
TGCGCCAGCAGCTTGGTAGCGGGGGGGCCGGAGACCCAGTACTTC
CASSLVAGGPETQYF
>TRBD1|NA|TRBJ1-3|TRBV10-2
TGCGCCAGCAGGGCACAGGGGGGAGATGGAAACACCATATATTTT
CASRAQGGDGNTIYF
>NA|NA|TRBJ2-7|TRBV3-1/TRBV3-2
TGTGCCAGCAGCCGTACCGGCGGCTACGAGCAGTACTTC
CASSRTGGYEQYF
>TRBD1|NA|TRBJ1-1|TRBV12-5
TGTGCTAGTGGTCGGACAGGGGGCACTGAAGCTTTCTTT
CASGRTGGTEAFF